Listed here are 26 T cell receptor beta chains from one sample, sequenced in a study of T cells in Graves' hyperthyroidism and ophthalmopathy. What was amplified from RNA transcripts were TCR beta CDR3 regions. Primed by the HTBI set, a first-round RT-PCR was run on the TCR CDR3. TCRdb re-analysed the multiplex PCR reads in MiXCR, keeping a single row per CDR3 protein. Of over 650,000 distinct CDR3 sequences in the sample, 45% were seen once. Sequencing was carried out using peripheral blood or thyroid tissue (not recorded which). The receptors were gathered from an adult man with Graves' disease, either hyperthyroidism or ophthalmopathy (not recorded which).

This clonotype came up a few times. The chain has TRBV7-9 and TRBJ2-7; 11 nucleotides agree with TRBD1. CDR3 length: 16 amino acids. From germline, CDR1 is SEHNR and CDR2 FQNEAQ (reference sequence). J gave up 1 base and V 7 bases, and 9 bases lay outside the gene matches. The CDR3 bases are TGTGCCAGCACCGGGACAGGGGGAGACCGATCCTACGAGCAGTACTTC. Translation gives CASTGTGGDRSYEQYF.

This clonotype appeared many times. A clone one base away is much larger, so this may be a read error. For the CDR3, the DNA is TGTGCCAGCAGCTTATACTCCTACGAGCAGTACTTC. Its translation is CASSLYSYEQYF. V and J are TRBV7-2 and TRBJ2-7; D is undetermined. Germline lookup yields CDR1 SGHTA and CDR2 FQGNSA. The CDR3 runs to 12 residues. V was pared by 2 bases and J by 0 bases, with 2 bases between.

The gene calls are TRBV7-8 and TRBJ2-5; D not resolved. Trimming cost V 5 bases and J 3 bases, with 10 bases left between them. The CDR3 is made up of 13 amino acids. Germline CDR1 is SGHVS and CDR2 is FQNEAQ. The CDR3 DNA is TGTGCCAGCAGCCCCCGAGAAAAAGAGACCCAGTACTTC. Encoded protein: CASSPREKETQYF. The complete variable domain, with remaining parts taken from reference TRBV7-8 and TRBJ2-5, reads GAGVSQSPRYKVAKRGQDVALRCDPISGHVSLFWYQQALGQGPEFLTYFQNEAQLDKSGLPSDRFFAERPEGSVSTLKIQRTQQEDSAVYLCASSPREKETQYFGPGTRLLVL.

The rearrangement links TRBV24-1 to TRBJ2-5; TRBD2 aligns across 12 bases. The CDR3 has 15 amino acids. Germline V gives CDR1 KGHDR, CDR2 SFDVKD. The ends lost 4 bases at V and 3 bases at J; junction bases unmatched: 2. CDR3 amino acids: CATSDRLAGEETQYF. Here the CDR3 DNA reads TGTGCCACCAGTGACCGACTAGCGGGAGAAGAGACCCAGTACTTC.

Details on this clonotype: It may be a read error: a sequence one base away is much more abundant. This sequence joins TRBV7-3 and TRBJ2-5; TRBD2 aligns across 9 bases. The length of the CDR3 is 14 residues. In germline, CDR1 is SGHTA, CDR2 FQGTGA. CDR3 amino acids: CARSLAGGPETQYF. CDR3 nucleotide sequence: TGTGCCAGAAGCTTGGCGGGGGGGCCGGAGACCCAGTACTTC. Combining the CDR3 with reference TRBV7-3 and TRBJ2-5 gives the whole variable domain GAGVSQTPSNKVTEKGKYVELRCDPISGHTALYWYRQSLGQGPEFLIYFQGTGAADDSGLPNDRFFAVRPEGSVSTLKIQRTERGDSAVYLCARSLAGGPETQYFGPGTRLLVL.

J is TRBJ2-2 and V is TRBV19; 8 bases map to TRBD1. This CDR3 comprises 15 residues. Per germline, CDR1 LNHDA and CDR2 SQIVND (reference sequence). The V and J ends lost 1 base and 4 bases, in that order; junction bases with no gene match: 2. The CDR3 reads CASSIVTGGTGELFF. In nucleotides, the CDR3 is TGTGCCAGTAGTATAGTCACAGGGGGCACCGGGGAGCTGTTTTTT.

Of note for this clonotype: This may come from a read error, since a much larger clone is one base off. V gene TRBV7-9 combines with J gene TRBJ2-7, with D tentatively TRBD1 (6 bases). This CDR3 has 13 residues. V was shortened by 4 bases and J by 9 bases, with 16 bases between the two germline ends. Germline V gene data show CDR1 as SEHNR and CDR2 as FQNEAQ (reference sequence). CDR3 DNA: TGTGCCAGCAGCTCCTACGAGGAGGACAGGCAGTACTTC. It specifies CASSSYEEDRQYF.

This chain joins TRBV6-1 and TRBJ2-5; D is possibly TRBD1 (6 bases). This CDR3 comprises 15 residues. V was pared by 5 bases and J by 0 bases, with 13 bases between. Per germline, CDR1 MNHNS and CDR2 SASEGT. The CDR3, as DNA: TGTGCCAGCAGTCAAAACAGGGCGTACCAAGAGACCCAGTACTTC. Amino acids: CASSQNRAYQETQYF.

The chain's CDR3 is CASSDWHGANVLTF. The CDR3 bases are TGTGCCAGCAGTGACTGGCATGGGGCCAACGTCCTGACTTTC. The chain couples TRBV6-4 to TRBJ2-6; D gene unclear. CDR3 length: 14 residues. V dropped 1 base and J dropped 3 bases, with 4 bases sitting between them. Looked up from germline, CDR1 is MRHNA and CDR2 is SNTAGT.

The chain recombines TRBV29-1 with TRBJ2-6; D not resolved. Per germline, CDR1 SQVTM and CDR2 ANQGSEA. The V gene lost 4 bases and the J gene lost 4 bases, with 5 bases spanning the gap. The CDR3 consists of 12 residues. The CDR3 loop reads CSVAAGANVLTF. The CDR3 DNA reads TGCAGCGTTGCGGCAGGGGCCAACGTCCTGACTTTC.

Points on this clonotype: Just one base apart from a much larger clone, this may be a read error. J is TRBJ1-2 and V is TRBV2; possible D gene TRBD1, 5 bases. The CDR3 loop spans 11 amino acids. Trimming took off 7 bases at V and 7 bases at J, with 10 bases between the two ends. Germline CDR1 SNHLY, CDR2 FYNNEI. The CDR3 sequence: CASTPGCGYTF. DNA of the CDR3: TGTGCCAGCACCCCAGGGTGTGGCTACACCTTC. Supplemented by reference TRBV2 and TRBJ1-2, the full variable domain reads EPEVTQTPSHQVTQMGQEVILRCVPISNHLYFYWYRQILGQKVEFLVSFYNNEISEKSEIFDDQFSVERPDGSNFTLKIRSTKLEDSAMYFCASTPGCGYTFGSGTRLTVV.

The chain links TRBV29-1 to TRBJ2-2; the match to TRBD2 covers 8 bases. CDR1 is SQVTM and CDR2 is ANQGSEA in the germline V gene. The CDR3 is 15 amino acids. The junction had 2 bases not matched to a gene; V was cut back by 2 bases and J by 0 bases. The CDR3 coding sequence is TGCAGCGTTGAACCGGGGGGGACGAACACCGGGGAGCTGTTTTTT. Its translation is CSVEPGGTNTGELFF.

The chain employs TRBV5-1 and TRBJ1-5; D may be TRBD1 (6 bases). The CDR3 loop spans 21 amino acids. Germline lookup yields CDR1 SGHRS and CDR2 YFSETQ. The V gene lost 4 bases and the J gene lost 4 bases, with 33 bases spanning the gap. The DNA of the CDR3 is TGCGCCAGCAGCCAAGAAAGGGCAGGGGCCGCGCATGATGGGGAAAATCAGCCCCAGCATTTT. It encodes CASSQERAGAAHDGENQPQHF.

V is TRBV10-3 and J is TRBJ2-7; D is tentatively TRBD1 or TRBD2 (5 bases each). CDR1 is ENHRY and CDR2 is SYGVKD in the germline V gene. The V and J ends lost 10 bases and 4 bases respectively, with 20 bases between them. The CDR3 covers 14 residues. CDR3 protein: CASSGAQEGYEQYF. CDR3 DNA sequence: TGTGCCAGCTCCGGGGCACAAGAGGGATACGAGCAGTACTTC.

In this sample, this clonotype turned up many times. Germline is not matched at one junction end, which may reflect a read error. The rearrangement links TRBV10-2 to TRBJ1-1; no clear D gene. This CDR3 contains 11 residues. Germline loops: CDR1 WSHSY, CDR2 SAAADI. In DNA, the CDR3 is TGCGCCAGCAGTGATCTCCTGGAAGTTATCTTT. Translating gives CASSDLLEVIF.

V is TRBV7-2 and J is TRBJ1-1, with D perhaps TRBD1 (6 bases). The CDR3 loop spans 15 amino acids. Deletions cut 7 bases from V and 10 bases from J, with 25 bases between. Germline V gives CDR1 SGHTA, CDR2 FQGNSA. The CDR3: CASTSQQGQGLAAFF. The CDR3 DNA reads as TGTGCCAGCACCTCACAACAGGGACAAGGTTTAGCAGCTTTCTTT.

The CDR3 loop reads CSGTSINQPQHF. CDR3 bases: TGCAGCGGGACATCGATCAATCAGCCCCAGCATTTT. The V call is TRBV29-1, the J call TRBJ1-5; D might be TRBD1 (5 bases). Germline CDR1 is SQVTM and CDR2 is ANQGSEA. The V gene lost 7 bases and the J gene lost 3 bases, with 10 bases spanning the gap. This CDR3 has 12 residues. Based on the CDR3 plus reference TRBV29-1 and TRBJ1-5, the full variable domain is SAVISQKPSRDICQRGTSLTIQCQVDSQVTMMFWYRQQPGQSLTLIATANQGSEATYESGFVIDKFPISRPNLTFSTLTVSNMSPEDSSIYLCSGTSINQPQHFGDGTRLSIL.

This clonotype was seen a few times. The chain couples TRBV9 to TRBJ2-5; possible D gene TRBD1, 7 bases. The CDR3 is 16 residues long. V shed 5 bases and J shed 2 bases, with 19 bases lying between them. CDR1 is SGDLS, CDR2 YYNGEE, per germline. CDR3 sequence: CASSTTGSGLQETQYF. CDR3 bases: TGTGCCAGCAGTACGACAGGGTCGGGACTTCAAGAGACCCAGTACTTC.

This chain uses TRBV5-4 with TRBJ1-5, with TRBD1 identical over 8 bases. Germline CDR1 SGHNT, CDR2 YYREEE (reference sequence). The CDR3 runs 15 residues. V lost 4 bases to trimming and J lost 3 bases; unmatched junction nucleotides: 6. The CDR3 coding sequence is TGTGCCAGCAGCCAAGTACAGGGGGTCAATCAGCCCCAGCATTTT. The encoded protein is CASSQVQGVNQPQHF.

Remarks on this clonotype: This may be a read error: a much more frequent sequence differs by one nucleotide. V is TRBV19 and J is TRBJ1-5, with 9 nucleotides matching TRBD1. The CDR3 has 15 amino acids. The germline gives CDR1 LNHDA, CDR2 SQIVND (reference sequence). The CDR3 region is CVSGTGFSGRQPQHF. CDR3 in DNA: TGTGTCAGTGGGACAGGGTTCTCAGGTCGTCAGCCCCAGCATTTT.

The CDR3 is CASSLSPGTSPLHF. The DNA for the CDR3 is TGTGCCAGCAGCTTAAGTCCGGGTACGTCACCCCTCCACTTT. The chain couples TRBV7-3 to TRBJ1-6, with D unresolved. CDR1 and CDR2 from the germline V gene are SGHTA and FQGTGA. There are 14 residues in the CDR3. Deletions cut 1 base from V and 10 bases from J, with 11 bases between.

This chain uses TRBV28 with TRBJ1-6; 7 bases align to TRBD1. The CDR3 loop spans 14 amino acids. Looked up from germline, CDR1 is MDHEN and CDR2 is SYDVKM. Trimming took 8 bases from V and 4 from J; bases not matched to a gene: 5. CDR3: CASQGQFYNSPLHF. CDR3 sequence (DNA): TGTGCCAGCCAGGGACAGTTTTATAATTCACCCCTCCACTTT.

This clonotype was picked up a small number of times. The J gene is TRBJ1-2, the V gene TRBV12-3 or TRBV12-4; D is possibly TRBD1 (5 bases). Deletions cut 2 bases from V and 4 bases from J, with 8 bases between. The CDR3 has 13 residues. As DNA, the CDR3 is TGTGCCAGCAGTTTATGGGGGTCCTATGGCTACACCTTC. It encodes CASSLWGSYGYTF.

The sample holds many counts of this clonotype. The chain combines TRBV7-8 with TRBJ1-4, with D possibly being TRBD1 (5 bases). Trimming cost V 1 base and J 7 bases, with 16 bases left between them. CDR1 is SGHVS, CDR2 FQNEAQ, per germline. CDR3 length: 16 residues. CDR3 in amino acids: CASSLGGGQSGEKLFF. CDR3 coding DNA: TGTGCCAGCAGCTTAGGTGGCGGACAATCGGGTGAAAAACTGTTTTTT. Supplemented by reference TRBV7-8 and TRBJ1-4, the full variable domain reads GAGVSQSPRYKVAKRGQDVALRCDPISGHVSLFWYQQALGQGPEFLTYFQNEAQLDKSGLPSDRFFAERPEGSVSTLKIQRTQQEDSAVYLCASSLGGGQSGEKLFFGSGTQLSVL.

Concerning this clonotype itself: A much larger clone lies one base from this, so it may be a read error. The final CDR3 position lacks the conserved phenylalanine or tryptophan, pointing to a likely read error. This chain links TRBV7-9 with TRBJ1-5; D call uncertain. The germline V gene has CDR1 SEHNR and CDR2 FQNEAQ (reference sequence). Trimming removed 7 bases at V and 0 bases at J, with 10 bases between. The CDR3 loop spans 14 amino acids. The CDR3 coding sequence is TGTGCCAGCACCCCCTCAAATAGCAATCAGCCCCAGCATCTT. Amino acid sequence: CASTPSNSNQPQHL.

The chain combines TRBV6-1 with TRBJ1-1, with 7 bases that match TRBD1. The CDR3 length is 14 residues. V was clipped by 7 bases and J by 2 bases; unmatched bases: 7. Germline-derived CDR1 and CDR2 are MNHNS and SASEGT. The CDR3 here is CASTRQGSNTEAFF. The CDR3 nucleotides read TGTGCCAGCACCAGACAGGGATCAAACACTGAAGCTTTCTTT.